This TCR beta chain was recovered during a study of T-cell reconstitution after alpha-beta-depleted transplantation in children. Details on this clonotype: Antigen: not known.

The library targeted TCRbeta and was prepared with unique molecular identifiers. Each CDR3 protein is one row after TCRdb ran MiXCR on the PCR reads. The sample records approximately 520,000 distinct CDR3 sequences, roughly an eighth being singletons. Germline lookup yields CDR1 SQVTM and CDR2 ANQGSEA. Germline trimming cut 4 bases from V and 6 bases from J; bases unmatched to any gene: 11. CDR3 size: 15 residues. Whole-study findings and limits: T-cell numbers and diversity one year post-transplant derived largely from freshly generated T cells. Reportedly, only several hundred clones from non-depleted graft cells drove alpha-beta T-cell counts at about two months. Some patients showed high day-60 TCRbeta diversity, which derived from surviving recipient T cells and thymic progenitors.

Sequencing used PBMCs, mostly from graft donor cells, obtained 180 days after TCRalphabeta/CD19-depleted stem cell transplant. This clonotype was obtained from a female patient younger than 10 who had a stem cell transplant for aplastic anemia, so the T cells may come from the graft donor. The chain is built from TRBV29-1 and TRBJ1-4, with 7 nucleotides matching TRBD1. The CDR3 loop is CSVGRGPKVDEKLFF. The CDR3 nucleotides are TGCAGCGTTGGGAGGGGGCCAAAGGTCGATGAAAAACTGTTTTTT. The complete variable domain, with remaining parts taken from reference TRBV29-1 and TRBJ1-4, reads SAVISQKPSRDICQRGTSLTIQCQVDSQVTMMFWYRQQPGQSLTLIATANQGSEATYESGFVIDKFPISRPNLTFSTLTVSNMSPEDSSIYLCSVGRGPKVDEKLFFGSGTQLSVL.